This T cell receptor beta chain comes out of a study of blood T cell repertoires in COVID-19. About the study: Sites across the United States, Italy and Spain contributed samples from acute and convalescent COVID-19. PBMCs, B-cell-depleted T cells, or T cells provided the cDNA or gDNA that made up the material.

In the authors' workflow: It was from reference gene primer amplification that nucleated cell counts were estimated. Measured with immunoSEQ multiplex PCR; TCRdb has only the in-frame clones, and not every one. V and J calls and clone size are those listed in that table; D and trimming were worked out from the DNA. The sample holds over 150,000 clones, approximately 80% seen once. CDR3 size: 14 residues. The germline gives CDR1 KGHDR, CDR2 SFDVKD. Trimming shortened V by 9 bases and J by 10 bases, and 21 bases separated the two germline ends. The J gene is TRBJ2-1, the V gene TRBV24-1; tentatively, D is TRBD2 (7 bases). The sequence came from a man between 60 and 75 years old with acute or convalescent COVID-19. Sequences were obtained from peripheral blood. For the CDR3, the DNA is TGTGCCACCCGGGGGGCGGGTCTGAGGGAAGAGCAGTTCTTC. This encodes CATRGAGLREEQFF.